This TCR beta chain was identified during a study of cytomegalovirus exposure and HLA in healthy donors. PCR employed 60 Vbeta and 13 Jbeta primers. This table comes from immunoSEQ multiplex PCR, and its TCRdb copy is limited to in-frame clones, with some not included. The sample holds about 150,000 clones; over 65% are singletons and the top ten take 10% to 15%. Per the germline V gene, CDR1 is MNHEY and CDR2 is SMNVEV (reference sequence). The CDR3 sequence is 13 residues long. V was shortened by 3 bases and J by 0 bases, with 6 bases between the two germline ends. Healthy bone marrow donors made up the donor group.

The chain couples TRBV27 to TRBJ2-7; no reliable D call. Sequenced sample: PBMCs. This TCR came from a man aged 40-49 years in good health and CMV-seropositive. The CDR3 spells CASSFLPSYEQYF. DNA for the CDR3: TGTGCCAGCAGTTTTCTCCCCTCCTACGAGCAGTACTTC.